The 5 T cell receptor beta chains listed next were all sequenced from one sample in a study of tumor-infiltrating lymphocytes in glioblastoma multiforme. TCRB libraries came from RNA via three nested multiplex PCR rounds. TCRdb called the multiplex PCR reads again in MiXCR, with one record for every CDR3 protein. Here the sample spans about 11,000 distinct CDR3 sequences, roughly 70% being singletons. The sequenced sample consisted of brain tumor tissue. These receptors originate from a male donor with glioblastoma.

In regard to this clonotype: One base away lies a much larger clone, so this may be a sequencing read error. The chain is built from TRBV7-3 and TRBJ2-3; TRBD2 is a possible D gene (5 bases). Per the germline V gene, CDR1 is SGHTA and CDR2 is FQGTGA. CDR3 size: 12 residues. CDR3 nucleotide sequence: TGTGCCAGCAGCTCTAGCACAGATGCGCAGTATTTT. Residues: CASSSSTDAQYF.

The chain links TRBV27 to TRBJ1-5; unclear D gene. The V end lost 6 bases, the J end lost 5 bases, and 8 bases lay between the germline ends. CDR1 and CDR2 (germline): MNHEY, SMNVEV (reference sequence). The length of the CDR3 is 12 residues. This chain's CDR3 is CASSKIDQPQHF. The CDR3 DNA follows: TGTGCCAGCAGCAAGATCGATCAGCCCCAGCATTTT.

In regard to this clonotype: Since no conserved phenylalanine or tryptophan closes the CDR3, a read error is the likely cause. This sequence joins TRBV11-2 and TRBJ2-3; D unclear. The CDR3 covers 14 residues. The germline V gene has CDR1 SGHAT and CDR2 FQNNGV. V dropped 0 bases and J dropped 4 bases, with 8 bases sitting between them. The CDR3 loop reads CASSLDWSPDTQYR. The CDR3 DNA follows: TGTGCCAGCAGCTTAGACTGGTCACCAGATACGCAGTATCGT.

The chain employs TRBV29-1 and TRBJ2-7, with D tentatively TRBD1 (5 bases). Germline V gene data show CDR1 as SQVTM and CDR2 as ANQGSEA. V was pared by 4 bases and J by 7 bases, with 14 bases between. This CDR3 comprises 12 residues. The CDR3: CSVGPGNREQYF. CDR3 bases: TGCAGCGTTGGGCCAGGGAATCGGGAGCAGTACTTC.

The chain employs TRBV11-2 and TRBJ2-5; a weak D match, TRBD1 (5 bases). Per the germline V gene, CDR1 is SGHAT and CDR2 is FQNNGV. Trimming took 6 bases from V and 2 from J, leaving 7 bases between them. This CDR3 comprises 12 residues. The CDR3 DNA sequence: TGTGCCAGCAGGACAGTTCAAGAGACCCAGTACTTC. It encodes CASRTVQETQYF.